A selection of T cell receptor beta chains follows, all from one sample in a study of cytotoxic CD8 clonotypes in ibrutinib-treated CLL. Sequencing used immunoSEQ multiplex PCR; TCRdb keeps in-frame clones, though not all of them. The sample holds over 150,000 clones, approximately 77% seen once. This specimen was PBMCs, taken after 12 months of ibrutinib treatment. The receptors originated from a human donor with chronic lymphocytic leukemia. The CDR3 runs from the conserved cysteine through the conserved F or W. The order of the fields is CDR3 length, J gene, V gene, clone size, D gene, CDR3 DNA, CDR3 protein. The D gene is left open where the match is weak. Clone sizes are given selectively: once, few, many, or a class where the clone is expanded.

cdr3_length: 16
j_call: TRBJ1-3
v_call: TRBV7-2
clone_size: many
d_call: NA
cdr3_nt: TGTGCCAGCATCCGTTTCCCAGGGGCGACTGGAAACACCATATATTTT
cdr3_aa: CASIRFPGATGNTIYF

cdr3_length: 15
j_call: TRBJ2-1
v_call: TRBV5-1
clone_size: once
d_call: TRBD2
cdr3_nt: TGCGCCAGCAGCTCGGGGGGGTCCTCCTACAATGAGCAGTTCTTC
cdr3_aa: CASSSGGSSYNEQFF

cdr3_length: 18
j_call: TRBJ2-4
v_call: TRBV28
clone_size: NA
d_call: NA
cdr3_nt: TGTGCCAGCAGTTTATGGCTTGACAGGGAGGTTACCAAAAACATTCAGTACTTC
cdr3_aa: CASSLWLDREVTKNIQYF

cdr3_length: 15
j_call: TRBJ1-1
v_call: TRBV6-4
clone_size: NA
d_call: NA
cdr3_nt: TGTGCCAGCAGGCTGGAGGGGACCCTTGACACTGAAGCTTTCTTT
cdr3_aa: CASRLEGTLDTEAFF

cdr3_length: 15
j_call: TRBJ2-3
v_call: TRBV5-1
clone_size: NA
d_call: TRBD1
cdr3_nt: TGCGCCAGCAGCTTACAGGGGGCGCAAGCAGATACGCAGTATTTT
cdr3_aa: CASSLQGAQADTQYF

cdr3_length: 15
j_call: TRBJ2-2
v_call: TRBV28
clone_size: NA
d_call: TRBD2
cdr3_nt: TGTGCCAGCAGTAAAGCGGGAGGGGGCACCGGGGAGCTGTTTTTT
cdr3_aa: CASSKAGGGTGELFF

cdr3_length: 16
j_call: TRBJ2-1
v_call: TRBV11-3
clone_size: NA
d_call: TRBD2
cdr3_nt: TGTGCCAGCAGCTTCCGACTAGCGGGGGCAAACAATGAGCAGTTCTTC
cdr3_aa: CASSFRLAGANNEQFF

cdr3_length: 13
j_call: TRBJ2-7
v_call: TRBV5-1
clone_size: NA
d_call: NA
cdr3_nt: TGCGCCAGCAGCTTCGGGATATCCTACGAGCAGTACTTC
cdr3_aa: CASSFGISYEQYF

cdr3_length: 13
j_call: TRBJ2-5
v_call: TRBV18
clone_size: NA
d_call: NA
cdr3_nt: TGTGCCAGCTCACCCCGGCGGGCAGAGACCCAGTACTTC
cdr3_aa: CASSPRRAETQYF

cdr3_length: 16
j_call: TRBJ2-2
v_call: TRBV4-2
clone_size: NA
d_call: NA
cdr3_nt: TGTGCCAGCAGCCAACCGGGGGGCGCTGACACCGGGGAGCTGTTTTTT
cdr3_aa: CASSQPGGADTGELFF

cdr3_length: 10
j_call: TRBJ1-3
v_call: TRBV7-9
clone_size: NA
d_call: NA
cdr3_nt: TGTGCCACCCTGGGACCTGTTGTAGATTTT
cdr3_aa: CATLGPVVDF

cdr3_length: 12
j_call: TRBJ2-1
v_call: TRBV29-1
clone_size: NA
d_call: TRBD2
cdr3_nt: TGCAGCGTGAGGCTAGCGGGAAGTGAGCAGTTCTTC
cdr3_aa: CSVRLAGSEQFF

cdr3_length: 20
j_call: TRBJ2-1
v_call: TRBV19
clone_size: NA
d_call: TRBD2
cdr3_nt: TGTGCCAGTAGACGACGCCCCGGGACTAGCGGGGGGACGATACCGAGCGAGCAGTTCTTC
cdr3_aa: CASRRRPGTSGGTIPSEQFF

cdr3_length: 14
j_call: TRBJ2-7
v_call: TRBV27
clone_size: few
d_call: TRBD2
cdr3_nt: TGTGCCAGCAGACTCTTAGCGGGAACCTACGAGCAGTACTTC
cdr3_aa: CASRLLAGTYEQYF

cdr3_length: 15
j_call: TRBJ2-1
v_call: TRBV19
clone_size: NA
d_call: TRBD1
cdr3_nt: TGTGCCAGTAGTCCTCAAGGGACAGGGGGGAATGAGCAGTTCTTC
cdr3_aa: CASSPQGTGGNEQFF

cdr3_length: 15
j_call: TRBJ1-4
v_call: TRBV9
clone_size: NA
d_call: TRBD1
cdr3_nt: TGTGCCAGCAGCAAGACCGGGACAGTCGATGAAAAACTGTTTTTT
cdr3_aa: CASSKTGTVDEKLFF

cdr3_length: 14
j_call: TRBJ2-5
v_call: TRBV7-7
clone_size: once
d_call: NA
cdr3_nt: TGTGCCAGCAGCGAACAAGGACACCAAGAGACCCAGTACTTC
cdr3_aa: CASSEQGHQETQYF

cdr3_length: 12
j_call: TRBJ1-6
v_call: TRBV28
clone_size: NA
d_call: NA
cdr3_nt: TGTGCCAGCAGGGGAGGGAATTCACCCCTCCACTTT
cdr3_aa: CASRGGNSPLHF

cdr3_length: 15
j_call: TRBJ1-2
v_call: TRBV27
clone_size: NA
d_call: TRBD1
cdr3_nt: TGTGCCAGCGGGGCCGGGACAGGGAGTAACTATGGCTACACCTTC
cdr3_aa: CASGAGTGSNYGYTF

cdr3_length: 16
j_call: TRBJ2-7
v_call: TRBV19
clone_size: NA
d_call: TRBD2
cdr3_nt: TGTGCCAGTAGTACGGGACTAGCGGAACCGTGGGGGGAGCAGTACTTC
cdr3_aa: CASSTGLAEPWGEQYF

cdr3_length: 14
j_call: TRBJ1-3
v_call: TRBV7-3
clone_size: NA
d_call: NA
cdr3_nt: TGTGCCAGCAGCTTAGGACCCCTCGGAAACACCATATATTTT
cdr3_aa: CASSLGPLGNTIYF

cdr3_length: 15
j_call: TRBJ2-4
v_call: TRBV18
clone_size: NA
d_call: NA
cdr3_nt: TGTGCCAGCTCACCAATCCCGGTGGGAGGAAACATTCAGTACTTC
cdr3_aa: CASSPIPVGGNIQYF

cdr3_length: 19
j_call: TRBJ2-4
v_call: TRBV7-2
clone_size: NA
d_call: TRBD2
cdr3_nt: TGTGCCAGCAGCTTAATTGCTTTTTGGGAGGGCCCGACCAAAAACATTCAGTACTTC
cdr3_aa: CASSLIAFWEGPTKNIQYF

cdr3_length: 15
j_call: TRBJ2-5
v_call: TRBV30
clone_size: NA
d_call: NA
cdr3_nt: TGTGCCTGGAGTGTGAAGGGCTTTATGGGGGAGACCCAGTACTTC
cdr3_aa: CAWSVKGFMGETQYF

cdr3_length: 14
j_call: TRBJ2-7
v_call: TRBV28
clone_size: NA
d_call: TRBD2
cdr3_nt: TGTGCCAGCAGTATCGGGACTAGCGGTTACGAGCAGTACTTC
cdr3_aa: CASSIGTSGYEQYF

cdr3_length: 16
j_call: TRBJ1-3
v_call: TRBV10-3
clone_size: NA
d_call: NA
cdr3_nt: TGTGCCATCAGTGGACGGACAGTGGACTCTGGAAACACCATATATTTT
cdr3_aa: CAISGRTVDSGNTIYF

cdr3_length: 15
j_call: TRBJ1-2
v_call: TRBV28
clone_size: NA
d_call: NA
cdr3_nt: TGTGCCAGCAGTCCCCCGGGGTGGGGTAACTATGGCTACACCTTC
cdr3_aa: CASSPPGWGNYGYTF

cdr3_length: 15
j_call: TRBJ2-7
v_call: TRBV4-3
clone_size: few
d_call: NA
cdr3_nt: TGCGCCAGCAGCCAAGATTTAGGCAGAACCTACGAGCAGTACTTC
cdr3_aa: CASSQDLGRTYEQYF

cdr3_length: 14
j_call: TRBJ2-2
v_call: TRBV7-2
clone_size: NA
d_call: NA
cdr3_nt: TGTGCCAGCAGCTTTACCCCAGGGGTCGGGGAGCTGTTTTTT
cdr3_aa: CASSFTPGVGELFF

cdr3_length: 13
j_call: TRBJ2-3
v_call: TRBV18
clone_size: NA
d_call: NA
cdr3_nt: TGTGCCAGCCCCCCGGGACTCACAGATACGCAGTATTTT
cdr3_aa: CASPPGLTDTQYF

cdr3_length: 16
j_call: TRBJ2-4
v_call: TRBV28
clone_size: NA
d_call: NA
cdr3_nt: TGTGCCAGCAGTTTCCCCAGGGGAGGGGCTAAAAACATTCAGTACTTC
cdr3_aa: CASSFPRGGAKNIQYF

cdr3_length: 17
j_call: TRBJ1-2
v_call: TRBV19
clone_size: NA
d_call: TRBD1
cdr3_nt: TGTGCCAGTAACCCTGGAGGCAGGGGGCGAATTGACTATGGCTACACCTTC
cdr3_aa: CASNPGGRGRIDYGYTF

cdr3_length: 14
j_call: TRBJ2-7
v_call: TRBV6-1
clone_size: NA
d_call: NA
cdr3_nt: TGTGCCAGCAGTGAAATCGGCCAAACCTACGAGCAGTACTTC
cdr3_aa: CASSEIGQTYEQYF

cdr3_length: 16
j_call: TRBJ2-5
v_call: TRBV9
clone_size: NA
d_call: NA
cdr3_nt: TGTGCCAGCAGCGATGGGAGGAAGGGACCCCAAGAGACCCAGTACTTC
cdr3_aa: CASSDGRKGPQETQYF

cdr3_length: 14
j_call: TRBJ2-5
v_call: TRBV6-5
clone_size: NA
d_call: NA
cdr3_nt: TGTGCCAGCAGTCGGGAAGCGGCTCAAGAGACCCAGTACTTC
cdr3_aa: CASSREAAQETQYF

cdr3_length: 16
j_call: TRBJ1-2
v_call: TRBV7-2
clone_size: once
d_call: NA
cdr3_nt: TGTGCCAGCAGCCGGGGGGCGACAACCCCCCAAAATGGCTACACCTTC
cdr3_aa: CASSRGATTPQNGYTF

cdr3_length: 17
j_call: TRBJ1-5
v_call: TRBV21-1
clone_size: once
d_call: NA
cdr3_nt: TGTGCCAATTCGGGACCACCGGTAACCGATAGCAATCAGCCCCAGCATTTT
cdr3_aa: CANSGPPVTDSNQPQHF